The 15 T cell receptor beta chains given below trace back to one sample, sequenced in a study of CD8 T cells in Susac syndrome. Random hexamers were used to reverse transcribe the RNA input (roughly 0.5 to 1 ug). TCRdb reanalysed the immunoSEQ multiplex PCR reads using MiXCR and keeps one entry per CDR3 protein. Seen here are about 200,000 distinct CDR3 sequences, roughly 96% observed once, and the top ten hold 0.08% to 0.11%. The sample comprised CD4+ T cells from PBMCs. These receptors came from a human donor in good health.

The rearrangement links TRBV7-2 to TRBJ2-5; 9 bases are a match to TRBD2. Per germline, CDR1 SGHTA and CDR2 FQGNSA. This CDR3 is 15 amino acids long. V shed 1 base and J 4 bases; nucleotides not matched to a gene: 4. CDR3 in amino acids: CASSLGQRGAETQYF. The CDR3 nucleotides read TGTGCCAGCAGCTTAGGCCAGCGGGGGGCAGAGACCCAGTACTTC.

The CDR3 loop is CAQGAEYNEQFF. CDR3 nucleotides: TGTGCTCAGGGGGCTGAATACAATGAGCAGTTCTTC. The gene calls are TRBV30 and TRBJ2-1; 8 nucleotides agree with TRBD1. Germline CDR1 is GTSNPN and CDR2 is SVGIG (reference sequence). The CDR3 is 12 amino acids. Full variable domain (outside the CDR3, taken from reference TRBV30 and TRBJ2-1): SQTIHQWPATLVQPVGSPLSLECTVEGTSNPNLYWYRQAAGRGLQLLFYSVGIGQISSEVPQNLSASRPQDRQFILSSKKLLLSDSGFYLCAQGAEYNEQFFGPGTRLTVL.

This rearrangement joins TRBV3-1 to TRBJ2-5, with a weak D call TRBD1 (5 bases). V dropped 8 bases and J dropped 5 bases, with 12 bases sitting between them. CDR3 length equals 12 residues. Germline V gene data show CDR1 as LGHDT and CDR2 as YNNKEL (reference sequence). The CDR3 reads CASAQGTETQYF. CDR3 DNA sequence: TGTGCCAGCGCTCAGGGAACGGAGACCCAGTACTTC.

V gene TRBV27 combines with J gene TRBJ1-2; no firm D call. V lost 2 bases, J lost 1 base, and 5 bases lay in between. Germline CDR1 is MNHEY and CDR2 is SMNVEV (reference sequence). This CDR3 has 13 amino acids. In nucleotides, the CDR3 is TGTGCCAGCAGTTTAGCAGTTAACTATGGCTACACCTTC. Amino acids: CASSLAVNYGYTF.

In nucleotides, the CDR3 is TGTGCCAGCAGAACCGGGACAGGGGGGGCCTATGGCTACACCTTC. This gives the protein CASRTGTGGAYGYTF. The chain joins TRBV6-6 to TRBJ1-2, with 11 bases aligning to TRBD1. This CDR3 has 15 residues. The germline V gene encodes CDR1 MNHNY and CDR2 SVGAGI (reference sequence). Trimming at V came to 6 bases and at J to 4 bases, leaving 7 bases not matched to a gene.

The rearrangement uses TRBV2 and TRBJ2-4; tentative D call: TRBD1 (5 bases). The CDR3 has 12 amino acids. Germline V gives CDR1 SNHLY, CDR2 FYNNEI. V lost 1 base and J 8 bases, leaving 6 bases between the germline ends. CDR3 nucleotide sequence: TGTGCCAGCAGTGAAGGCAGGGACATTCAGTACTTC. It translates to CASSEGRDIQYF.

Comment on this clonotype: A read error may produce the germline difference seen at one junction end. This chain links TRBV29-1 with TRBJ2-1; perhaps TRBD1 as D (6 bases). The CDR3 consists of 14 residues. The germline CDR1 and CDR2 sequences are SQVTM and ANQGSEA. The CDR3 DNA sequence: TGCAGCGTCGAAGAAAACTACAGGGTAAGAGAGCAGTTCTTC. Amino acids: CSVEENYRVREQFF.

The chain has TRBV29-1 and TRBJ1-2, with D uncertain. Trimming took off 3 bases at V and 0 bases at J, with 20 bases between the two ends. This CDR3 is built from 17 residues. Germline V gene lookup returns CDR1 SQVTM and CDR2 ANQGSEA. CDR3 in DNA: TGCAGCGTTGATAGAGATTCGTGGGCGTTAGCTAACTATGGCTACACCTTC. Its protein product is CSVDRDSWALANYGYTF.

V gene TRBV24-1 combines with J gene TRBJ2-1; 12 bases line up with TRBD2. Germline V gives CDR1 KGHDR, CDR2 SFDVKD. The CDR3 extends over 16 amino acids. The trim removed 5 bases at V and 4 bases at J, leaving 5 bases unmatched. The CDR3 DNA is TGTGCCACCAGTGGACTAGCGGGAGCTAGGTACAATGAGCAGTTCTTC. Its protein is CATSGLAGARYNEQFF.

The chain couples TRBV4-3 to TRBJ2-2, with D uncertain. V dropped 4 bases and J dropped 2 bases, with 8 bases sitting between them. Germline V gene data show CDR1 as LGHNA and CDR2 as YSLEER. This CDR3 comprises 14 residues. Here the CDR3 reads CASSRGRNTGELFF. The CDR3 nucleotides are TGCGCCAGCAGCCGGGGAAGAAACACCGGGGAGCTGTTTTTT.

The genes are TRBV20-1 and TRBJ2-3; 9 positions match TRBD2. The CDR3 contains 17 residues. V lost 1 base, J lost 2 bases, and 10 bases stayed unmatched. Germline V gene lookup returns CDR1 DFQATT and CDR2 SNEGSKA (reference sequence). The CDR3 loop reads CSARVRWAGGPTDTQYF. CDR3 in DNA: TGCAGTGCTAGAGTTCGGTGGGCGGGGGGGCCCACAGATACGCAGTATTTT.

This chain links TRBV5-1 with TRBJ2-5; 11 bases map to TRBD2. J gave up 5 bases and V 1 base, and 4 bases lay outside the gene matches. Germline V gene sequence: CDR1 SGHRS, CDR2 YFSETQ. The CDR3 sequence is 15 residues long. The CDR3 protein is CASSLTSGSFETQYF. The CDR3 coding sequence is TGCGCCAGCAGCTTGACTAGCGGGAGTTTCGAGACCCAGTACTTC.

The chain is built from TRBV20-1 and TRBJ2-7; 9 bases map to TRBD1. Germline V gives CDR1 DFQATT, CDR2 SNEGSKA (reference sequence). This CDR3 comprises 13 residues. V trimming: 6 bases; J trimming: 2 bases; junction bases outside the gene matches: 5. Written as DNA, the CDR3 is TGCAGTGCCAGTAGACAGGGGGCCTACGAGCAGTACGTC. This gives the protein CSASRQGAYEQYV.

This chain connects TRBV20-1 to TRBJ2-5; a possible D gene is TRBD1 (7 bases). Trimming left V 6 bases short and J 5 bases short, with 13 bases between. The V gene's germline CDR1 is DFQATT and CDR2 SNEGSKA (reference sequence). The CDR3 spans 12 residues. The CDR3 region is CSALTGRETQYF. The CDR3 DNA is TGCAGTGCCCTGACAGGGAGGGAGACCCAGTACTTC.

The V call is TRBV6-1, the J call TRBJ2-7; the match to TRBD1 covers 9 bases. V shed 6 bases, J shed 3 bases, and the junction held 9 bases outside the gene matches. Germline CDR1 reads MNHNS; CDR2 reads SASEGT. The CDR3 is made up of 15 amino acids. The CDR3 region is CASSPGQGKVYEQYF. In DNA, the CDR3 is TGTGCCAGCAGCCCCGGACAGGGGAAAGTCTACGAGCAGTACTTC.